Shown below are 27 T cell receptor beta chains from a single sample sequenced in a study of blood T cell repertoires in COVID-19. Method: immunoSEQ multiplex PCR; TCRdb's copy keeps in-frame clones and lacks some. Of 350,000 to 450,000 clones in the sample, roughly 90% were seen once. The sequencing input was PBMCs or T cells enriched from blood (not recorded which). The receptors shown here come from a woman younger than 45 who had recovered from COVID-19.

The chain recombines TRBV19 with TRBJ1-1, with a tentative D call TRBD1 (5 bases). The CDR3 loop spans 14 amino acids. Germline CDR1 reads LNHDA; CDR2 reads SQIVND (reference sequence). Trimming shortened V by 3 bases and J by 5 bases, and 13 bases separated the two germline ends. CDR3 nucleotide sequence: TGTGCCAGTAGTATCTCCGGGCCAGGGACTGAAGCTTTCTTT. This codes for CASSISGPGTEAFF.

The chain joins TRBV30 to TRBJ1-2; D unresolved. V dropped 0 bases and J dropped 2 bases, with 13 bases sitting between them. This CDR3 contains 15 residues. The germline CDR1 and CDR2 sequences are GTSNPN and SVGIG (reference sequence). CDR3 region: CAWSVLGSINYGYTF. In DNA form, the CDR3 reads TGTGCCTGGAGTGTACTCGGTAGTATCAACTATGGCTACACCTTC.

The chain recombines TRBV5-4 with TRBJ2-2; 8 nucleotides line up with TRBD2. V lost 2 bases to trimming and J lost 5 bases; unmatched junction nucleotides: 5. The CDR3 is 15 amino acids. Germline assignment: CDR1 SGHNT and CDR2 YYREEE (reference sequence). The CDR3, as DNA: TGTGCCAGCAGCTTAAGCGGGAGATTAACCGGGGAGCTGTTTTTT. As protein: CASSLSGRLTGELFF.

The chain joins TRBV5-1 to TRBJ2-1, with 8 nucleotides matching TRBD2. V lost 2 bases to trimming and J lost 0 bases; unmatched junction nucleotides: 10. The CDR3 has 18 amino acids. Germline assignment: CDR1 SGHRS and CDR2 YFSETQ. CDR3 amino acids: CASSFGSGSPHSYNEQFF. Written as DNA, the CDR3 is TGCGCCAGCAGCTTCGGGAGCGGGAGCCCCCACTCCTACAATGAGCAGTTCTTC. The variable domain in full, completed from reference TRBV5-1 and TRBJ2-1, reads KAGVTQTPRYLIKTRGQQVTLSCSPISGHRSVSWYQQTPGQGLQFLFEYFSETQRNKGNFPGRFSGRQFSNSRSEMNVSTLELGDSALYLCASSFGSGSPHSYNEQFFGPGTRLTVL.

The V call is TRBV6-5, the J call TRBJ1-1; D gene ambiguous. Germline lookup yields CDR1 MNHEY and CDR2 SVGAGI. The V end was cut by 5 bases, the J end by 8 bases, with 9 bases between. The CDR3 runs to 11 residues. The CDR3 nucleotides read TGTGCCAGCAGTACGATGACAGAAGCTTTCTTT. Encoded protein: CASSTMTEAFF.

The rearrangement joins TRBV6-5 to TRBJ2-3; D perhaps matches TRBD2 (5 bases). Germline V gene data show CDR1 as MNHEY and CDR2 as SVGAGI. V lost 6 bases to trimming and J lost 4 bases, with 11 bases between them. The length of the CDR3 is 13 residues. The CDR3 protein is CASRDSGSDTQYF. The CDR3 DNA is TGTGCCAGCAGGGACTCCGGATCAGATACGCAGTATTTT.

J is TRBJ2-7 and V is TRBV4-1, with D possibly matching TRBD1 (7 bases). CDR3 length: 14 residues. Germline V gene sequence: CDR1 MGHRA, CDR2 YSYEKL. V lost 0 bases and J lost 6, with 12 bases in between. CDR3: CASSQDQGGVEQYF. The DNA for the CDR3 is TGCGCCAGCAGCCAAGATCAGGGGGGAGTCGAGCAGTACTTC.

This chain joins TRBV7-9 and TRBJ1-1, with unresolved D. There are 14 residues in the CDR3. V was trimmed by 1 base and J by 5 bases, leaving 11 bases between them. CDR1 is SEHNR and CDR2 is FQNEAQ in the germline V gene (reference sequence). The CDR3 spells CASSLGVGETEAFF. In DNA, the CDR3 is TGTGCCAGCAGCTTAGGGGTCGGGGAAACTGAAGCTTTCTTT. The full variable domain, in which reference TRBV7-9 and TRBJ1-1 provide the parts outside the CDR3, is DTGVSQNPRHKITKRGQNVTFRCDPISEHNRLYWYRQTLGQGPEFLTYFQNEAQLEKSRLLSDRFSAERPKGSFSTLEIQRTEQGDSAMYLCASSLGVGETEAFFGQGTRLTVV.

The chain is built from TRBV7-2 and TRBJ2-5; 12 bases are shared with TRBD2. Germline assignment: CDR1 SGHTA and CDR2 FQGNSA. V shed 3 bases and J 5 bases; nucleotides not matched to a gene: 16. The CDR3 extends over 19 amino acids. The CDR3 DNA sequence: TGTGCCAGCAGCTTGGAGACTAGCGGGAGTTATGGGGCCCGGGAGACCCAGTACTTC. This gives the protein CASSLETSGSYGARETQYF.

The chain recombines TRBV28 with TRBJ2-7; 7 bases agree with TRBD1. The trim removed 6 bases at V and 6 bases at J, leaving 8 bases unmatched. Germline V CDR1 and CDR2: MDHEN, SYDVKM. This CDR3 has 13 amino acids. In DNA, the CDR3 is TGTGCCAGCAGCCAACCAGACAGGGCCGAGCAGTACTTC. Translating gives CASSQPDRAEQYF.

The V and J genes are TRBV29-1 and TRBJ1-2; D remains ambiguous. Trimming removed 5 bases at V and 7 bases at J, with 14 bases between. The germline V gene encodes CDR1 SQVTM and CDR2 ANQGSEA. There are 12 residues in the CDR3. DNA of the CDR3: TGCAGCGTTCGGGATTTGGCGGGTGGCTACACCTTC. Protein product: CSVRDLAGGYTF. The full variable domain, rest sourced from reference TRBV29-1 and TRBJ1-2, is SAVISQKPSRDICQRGTSLTIQCQVDSQVTMMFWYRQQPGQSLTLIATANQGSEATYESGFVIDKFPISRPNLTFSTLTVSNMSPEDSSIYLCSVRDLAGGYTFGSGTRLTVV.

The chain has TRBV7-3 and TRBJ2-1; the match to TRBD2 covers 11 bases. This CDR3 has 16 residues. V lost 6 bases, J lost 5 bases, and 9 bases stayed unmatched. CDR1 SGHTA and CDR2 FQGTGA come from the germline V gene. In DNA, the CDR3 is TGTGCCAGCAGTCGATCTAGCGGGAGGATGCACAATGAGCAGTTCTTC. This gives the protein CASSRSSGRMHNEQFF.

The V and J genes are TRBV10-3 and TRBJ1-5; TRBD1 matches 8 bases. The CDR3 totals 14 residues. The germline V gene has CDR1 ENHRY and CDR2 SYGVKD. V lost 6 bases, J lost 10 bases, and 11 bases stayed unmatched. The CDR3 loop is CAISPGQASVPQHF. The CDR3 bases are TGTGCCATCAGCCCGGGACAGGCCTCGGTACCCCAGCATTTT.

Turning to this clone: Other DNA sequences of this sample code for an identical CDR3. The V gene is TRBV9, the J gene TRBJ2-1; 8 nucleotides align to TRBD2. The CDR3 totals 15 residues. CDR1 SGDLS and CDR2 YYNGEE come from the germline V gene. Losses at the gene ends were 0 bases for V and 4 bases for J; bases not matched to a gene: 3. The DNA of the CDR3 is TGTGCCAGCAGCGTAGGGTTAGCGGGGTACAATGAGCAGTTCTTC. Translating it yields CASSVGLAGYNEQFF.

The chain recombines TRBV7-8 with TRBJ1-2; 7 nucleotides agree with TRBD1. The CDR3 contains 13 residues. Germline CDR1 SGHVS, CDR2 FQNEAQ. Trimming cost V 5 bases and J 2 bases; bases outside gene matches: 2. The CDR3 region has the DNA TGTGCCAGCAGCGGGACAGTGAACTATGGCTACACCTTC. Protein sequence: CASSGTVNYGYTF. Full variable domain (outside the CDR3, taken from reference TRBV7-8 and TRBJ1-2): GAGVSQSPRYKVAKRGQDVALRCDPISGHVSLFWYQQALGQGPEFLTYFQNEAQLDKSGLPSDRFFAERPEGSVSTLKIQRTQQEDSAVYLCASSGTVNYGYTFGSGTRLTVV.

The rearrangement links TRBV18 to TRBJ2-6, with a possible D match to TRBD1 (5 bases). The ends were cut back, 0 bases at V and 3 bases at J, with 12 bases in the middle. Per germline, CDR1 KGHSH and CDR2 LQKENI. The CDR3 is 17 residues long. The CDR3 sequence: CASSPPKGVGGANVLTF. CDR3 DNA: TGTGCCAGCTCACCACCGAAAGGGGTTGGTGGGGCCAACGTCCTGACTTTC. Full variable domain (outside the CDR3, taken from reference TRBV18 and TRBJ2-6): NAGVMQNPRHLVRRRGQEARLRCSPMKGHSHVYWYRQLPEEGLKFMVYLQKENIIDESGMPKERFSAEFPKEGPSILRIQQVVRGDSAAYFCASSPPKGVGGANVLTFGAGSRLTVL.

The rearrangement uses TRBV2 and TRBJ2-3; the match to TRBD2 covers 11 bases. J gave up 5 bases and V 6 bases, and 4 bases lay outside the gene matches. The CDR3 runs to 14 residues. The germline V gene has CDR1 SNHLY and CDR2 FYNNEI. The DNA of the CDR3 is TGTGCCAGCAGAGTAGCGGGGGGGTTAGATACGCAGTATTTT. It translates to CASRVAGGLDTQYF.

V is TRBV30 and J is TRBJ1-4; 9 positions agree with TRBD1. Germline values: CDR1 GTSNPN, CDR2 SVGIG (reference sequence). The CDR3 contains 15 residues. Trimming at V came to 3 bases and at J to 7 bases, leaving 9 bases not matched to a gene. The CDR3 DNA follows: TGTGCCTGGAGGGGACCACAGGGGGCCGTTGAAAAACTGTTTTTT. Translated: CAWRGPQGAVEKLFF.

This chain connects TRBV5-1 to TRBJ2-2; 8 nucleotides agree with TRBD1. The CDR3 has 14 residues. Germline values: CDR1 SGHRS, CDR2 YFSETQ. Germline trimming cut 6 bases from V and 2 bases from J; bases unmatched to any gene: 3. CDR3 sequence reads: CASMTGANTGELFF. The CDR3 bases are TGCGCCAGCATGACAGGGGCCAACACCGGGGAGCTGTTTTTT. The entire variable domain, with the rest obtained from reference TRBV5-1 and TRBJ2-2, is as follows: KAGVTQTPRYLIKTRGQQVTLSCSPISGHRSVSWYQQTPGQGLQFLFEYFSETQRNKGNFPGRFSGRQFSNSRSEMNVSTLELGDSALYLCASMTGANTGELFFGEGSRLTVL.

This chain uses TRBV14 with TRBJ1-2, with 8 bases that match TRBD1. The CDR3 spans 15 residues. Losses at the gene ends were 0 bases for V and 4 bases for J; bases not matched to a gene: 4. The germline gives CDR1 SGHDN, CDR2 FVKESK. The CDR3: CASSQDRTGIYGYTF. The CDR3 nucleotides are TGTGCCAGCAGCCAAGATCGGACAGGGATCTATGGCTACACCTTC.

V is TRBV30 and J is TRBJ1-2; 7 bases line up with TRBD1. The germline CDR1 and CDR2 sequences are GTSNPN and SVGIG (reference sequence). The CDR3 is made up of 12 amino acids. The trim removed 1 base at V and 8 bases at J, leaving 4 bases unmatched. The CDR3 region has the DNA TGTGCCTGGAGTGAAGACAGGGACGGCTACACCTTC. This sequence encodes CAWSEDRDGYTF.

The CDR3 DNA is TGTGCCAGCACAAGTGGACTCTCGCTTAACAATGAGCAGTTCTTC. Translating gives CASTSGLSLNNEQFF. V gene TRBV27 combines with J gene TRBJ2-1; a possible D gene is TRBD2 (5 bases). The ends were cut back, 7 bases at V and 5 bases at J, with 18 bases in the middle. Germline values: CDR1 MNHEY, CDR2 SMNVEV (reference sequence). This CDR3 contains 15 residues.

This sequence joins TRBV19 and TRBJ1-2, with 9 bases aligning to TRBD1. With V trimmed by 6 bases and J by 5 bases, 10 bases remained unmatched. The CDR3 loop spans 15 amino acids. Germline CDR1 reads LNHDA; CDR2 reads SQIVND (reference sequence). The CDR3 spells CASSPWDRALYGYTF. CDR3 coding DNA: TGTGCCAGTAGCCCTTGGGACAGGGCCCTTTATGGCTACACCTTC. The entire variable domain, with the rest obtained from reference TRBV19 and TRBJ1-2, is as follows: DGGITQSPKYLFRKEGQNVTLSCEQNLNHDAMYWYRQDPGQGLRLIYYSQIVNDFQKGDIAEGYSVSREKKESFPLTVTSAQKNPTAFYLCASSPWDRALYGYTFGSGTRLTVV.

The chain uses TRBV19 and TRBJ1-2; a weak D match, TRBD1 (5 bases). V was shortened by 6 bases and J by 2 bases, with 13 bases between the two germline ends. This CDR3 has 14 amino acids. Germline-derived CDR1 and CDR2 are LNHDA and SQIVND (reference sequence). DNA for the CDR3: TGTGCCAGTAGCTATCAGGGCCTCAACTATGGCTACACCTTC. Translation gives CASSYQGLNYGYTF.

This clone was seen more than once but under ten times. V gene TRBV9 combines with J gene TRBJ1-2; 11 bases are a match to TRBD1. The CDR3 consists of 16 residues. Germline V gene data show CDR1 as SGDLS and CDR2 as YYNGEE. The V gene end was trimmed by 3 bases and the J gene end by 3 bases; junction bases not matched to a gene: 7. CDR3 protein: CASSADRGRPHYGYTF. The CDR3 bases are TGTGCCAGCAGCGCGGACAGGGGGCGACCACACTATGGCTACACCTTC.

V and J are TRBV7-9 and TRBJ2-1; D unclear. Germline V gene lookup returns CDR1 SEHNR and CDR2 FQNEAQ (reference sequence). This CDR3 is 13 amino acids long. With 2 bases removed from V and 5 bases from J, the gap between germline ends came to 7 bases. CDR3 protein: CASSLIRNNEQFF. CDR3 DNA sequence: TGTGCCAGCAGCTTAATCAGGAACAATGAGCAGTTCTTC.

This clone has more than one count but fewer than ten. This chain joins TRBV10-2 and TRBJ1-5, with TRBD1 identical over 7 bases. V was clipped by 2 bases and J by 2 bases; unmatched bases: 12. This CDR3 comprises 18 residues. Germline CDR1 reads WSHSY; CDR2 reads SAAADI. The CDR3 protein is CASSEIRQGPGGNQPQHF. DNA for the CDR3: TGCGCCAGCAGTGAGATTAGACAGGGCCCCGGCGGCAATCAGCCCCAGCATTTT.